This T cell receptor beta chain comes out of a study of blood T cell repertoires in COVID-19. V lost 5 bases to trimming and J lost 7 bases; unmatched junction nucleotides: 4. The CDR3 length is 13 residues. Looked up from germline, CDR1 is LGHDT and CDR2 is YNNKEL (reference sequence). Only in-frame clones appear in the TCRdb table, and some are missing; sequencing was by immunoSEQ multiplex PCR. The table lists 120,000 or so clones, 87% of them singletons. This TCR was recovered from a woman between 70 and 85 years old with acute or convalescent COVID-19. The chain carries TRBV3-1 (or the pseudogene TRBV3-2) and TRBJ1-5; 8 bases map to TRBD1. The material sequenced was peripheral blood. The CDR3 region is CASSYGQGQPQHF. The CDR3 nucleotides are TGTGCCAGCAGCTACGGACAGGGCCAGCCCCAGCATTTT.